This T cell receptor (beta chain) comes out of a study of HIV-infected patients and healthy controls. Overall study results and limits: The diversity differences were not explained by slight age and sex differences between study cohorts. During therapy, HIV-associated CDR3s fell significantly in frequency, while CMV-associated CDR3s did not change significantly.

Unmatched junction bases numbered 3, after V lost 8 bases and J lost 0 bases. The CDR3 is made up of 14 amino acids. Germline V CDR1 and CDR2: LNHDA, SQIVND (reference sequence). Follow-up blood was drawn about 14 weeks, roughly three months, after antiretroviral therapy began. Whole blood was used without fractionation, so all unsorted peripheral T cells were included. This clonotype was detected ten times or more. Its matching antigen is unknown. Alpha and beta constant-region primers primed reverse transcription of 400 to 500 ng RNA. Separate chain-specific third strand synthesis with multiplexing indices produced the alpha and beta libraries. Each CDR3 protein is one row after TCRdb ran MiXCR on the 5' RACE reads. The table shows thousands of distinct CDR3 sequences, with around 8.7% occurring only once.

The sample was blood, taken during antiretroviral therapy. This chain uses TRBV19 with TRBJ1-5; 8 nucleotides line up with TRBD1. This receptor was taken from an adult with HIV infection. The CDR3 DNA follows: TGTGCCAGTCGGGACAGGATTAGCAATCAGCCCCAGCATTTT. As protein: CASRDRISNQPQHF.